The T cell receptor (beta chain) described here comes from a study of cytomegalovirus exposure and HLA in healthy donors (dated by TCRdb to 2016 to 2017). For the wider study: According to a later analysis, one platform produced both the 120 validation repertoires and the 700 or so repertoires of the first cohort. The aim of the study was to test whether cataloging public T cell receptors could identify signatures of past pathogen exposure. Besides the first cohort of about 730 subjects, a separate validation cohort made up of 120 different subjects was used. To predict cytomegalovirus infection status, the study combined high-throughput TCR immunosequencing, statistical association of individual TCRs with disease status, and machine learning.

The donors belonged to the validation cohort of around 110 subjects, which was separate from the roughly 700-subject first cohort. Results the study describes overall, beyond this receptor: The classifier was reported to diagnose cytomegalovirus status with high specificity and sensitivity in both the original and validation cohorts. The authors suggested that the approach could potentially be generalized to other disease states and immunological phenotypes. A later analysis lacked HLA typing for the validation cohort, so it scored co-occurrence in that cohort across all 110 or so repertoires. In vitro tests confirmed that a few of the cytomegalovirus-associated TCR beta chains recognize cytomegalovirus antigens. In a later analysis, TCRs clustered in the first cohort were found to also tend to co-occur in the 130 or so validation repertoires, with approximately 95% of cluster scores above 0. Most TCR sequences were seen in very few donors, while some public TCRs were found in many individuals. In the study, around 150 TCR beta chains were listed as associated with cytomegalovirus.

Receptor libraries were prepared by the immunoSEQ multiplex PCR assay. The published analysis was carried out like this. A statistical classification framework was built to diagnose cytomegalovirus status from the catalog of TCR beta chain sequences. TCRdb re-hosts the immuneACCESS table, in-frame sequences only. Its copies lack some clones; in the studies checked, an unresolved V gene accounts for under half of them, and the cause for the rest is not known. That table supplies the V and J calls and clone size; D and trimming were determined from the DNA. Across this sample there are roughly 50,000 clones, with just over 90% seen only once. 1.5% to 2% of the sample is in the top ten clones. This clone was recorded only once. It has no known antigen specificity. Base quality data are lacking; no much larger clone is found one base away. The CDR3 contains 14 residues, cysteine and phenylalanine counted. Only the CDR3 DNA is retained, 42 bases long and in frame from the first base. V is cut by 2 bases and J by 2 bases, and the space between the germline ends is 10 bases. According to the germline V gene, CDR1 reads MNHEY and CDR2 reads SVGAGI.

This TCR was sampled from a woman under 30 in good health and CMV-seropositive. Sequenced material: PBMCs. The receptor chain draws on TRBV6-5 and TRBJ2-7; a tentative D match to TRBD1 spans 6 bases. CDR3 reads: CASSYMDRAYEQYF. The nucleotide sequence is TGTGCCAGCAGTTACATGGACAGAGCCTACGAGCAGTACTTC.